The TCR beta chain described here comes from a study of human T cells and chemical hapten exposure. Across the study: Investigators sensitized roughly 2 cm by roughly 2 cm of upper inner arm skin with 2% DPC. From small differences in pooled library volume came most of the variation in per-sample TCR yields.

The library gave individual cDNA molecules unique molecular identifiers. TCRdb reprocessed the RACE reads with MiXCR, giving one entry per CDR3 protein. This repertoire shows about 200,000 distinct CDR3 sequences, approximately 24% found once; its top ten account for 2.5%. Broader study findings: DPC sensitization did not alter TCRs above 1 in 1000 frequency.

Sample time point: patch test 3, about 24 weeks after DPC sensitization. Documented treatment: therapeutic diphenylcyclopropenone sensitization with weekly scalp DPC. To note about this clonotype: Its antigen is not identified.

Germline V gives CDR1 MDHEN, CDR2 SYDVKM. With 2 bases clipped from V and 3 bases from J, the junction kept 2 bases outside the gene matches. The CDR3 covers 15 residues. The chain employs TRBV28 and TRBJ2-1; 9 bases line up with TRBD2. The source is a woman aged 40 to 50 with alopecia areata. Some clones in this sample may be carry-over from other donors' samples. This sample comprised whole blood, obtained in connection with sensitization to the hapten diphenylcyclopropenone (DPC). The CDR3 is CASSLAGGFYNEQFF. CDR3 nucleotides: TGTGCCAGCAGTTTAGCGGGAGGGTTCTACAATGAGCAGTTCTTC.